Given below is one T cell receptor beta chain in context. Its antigen is currently not known. No base-level quality is on record; no much larger clone is a single base apart. Another Seattle source contributed samples from volunteer blood donors who had recovered from COVID-19. Whole blood was collected in K2EDTA tubes by collaborating institutions according to the institutions' own protocols. Collaborator samples were shipped for TCRbeta analysis as frozen whole blood, isolated PBMCs, or DNA extracted from either sample type. Taken from the germline V gene (reference sequence), the CDR1 and CDR2 loops are SGHNT and YYREEE. V trim: 0 bases; J trim: 5 bases; unmatched bases: 3. Measured from the cysteine to the phenylalanine, the CDR3 is 14 residues long. The kept DNA is CDR3 alone, 42 bases in frame from the first base. These data originate in a study of blood T cell repertoires in COVID-19 (dated by TCRdb to about 2020). Regarding the research as a whole: Samples covering the acute and convalescent phases of COVID-19 were provided by collaborators in the United States, Italy and Spain. Nearly every sample came with metadata listing a de-identified subject ID, COVID-19 status, age in years and sex. The repertoires were released in a freely available public database meant as a resource for research on the immune response to SARS-CoV-2. The samples were drawn from two sources: the first 160 participants of the ongoing ImmuneRACE study, and approximately 1,300 subjects contributed by 6 global collaborators. The prospective study material was composed of cDNA or gDNA derived from T cells, B-cell-depleted T cells, or PBMCs. Where available, HLA class I and class II types were taken from metadata supplied by the sample provider and were not determined by assay-based typing. The dataset comprised deeply sampled blood TCRbeta repertoires from subjects exposed to, actively infected with, or recovered from COVID-19.

Study-wide findings and limitations: Clinical and demographic metadata were provided uncurated, with the amount varying by source and participant.

The immunoSEQ Assay, a bias-controlled multiplex PCR, was used to amplify TCRbeta CDR3 regions from genomic DNA. From the authors' description of their analysis: Nucleated cell counts per sample were estimated from amplification of reference gene primers within the assay. To quantify the absolute abundance of each unique TCRbeta CDR3 rearrangement, sequence reads were collapsed and filtered. For each sample, productive Simpson clonality was calculated by taking the square root of Simpson's diversity index across productive rearrangements. TCRdb re-hosts the immuneACCESS table, in-frame sequences only. Its copies lack some clones; in the studies checked, an unresolved V gene accounts for under half of them, and the cause for the rest is not known. For V, J and clone size, that table is used; D and trimming come from the DNA. The sample yields hundreds of thousands of clones; 87% were counted once. 2.2% of the sample is held by the ten biggest clonotypes.

The chain links TRBV5-4 with TRBJ1-2, and 8 junctional nucleotides match TRBD1. The material sequenced was peripheral blood. The sequence derives from a woman in her forties or fifties who had recovered from COVID-19. The CDR3 region reads CASSLEGQAYGYTF. The DNA sequence is given as TGTGCCAGCAGCTTGGAGGGACAGGCTTATGGCTACACCTTC. The CDR3 plus the reference TRBV5-4 and TRBJ1-2 genes for the other parts give the full variable domain: ETGVTQSPTHLIKTRGQQVTLRCSSQSGHNTVSWYQQALGQGPQFIFQYYREEENGRGNFPPRFSGLQFPNYSSELNVNALELDDSALYLCASSLEGQAYGYTFGSGTRLTVV.